The 4 T cell receptor beta chains in this list originate from one sample, sequenced in a study of Ad26.COV2.S vaccination and SARS-CoV-2 variants. Libraries were prepared by immunoSEQ multiplex PCR; TCRdb keeps only in-frame clonotypes and omits some of them. The sample lists roughly 380,000 clones, around 90% seen once, with 3.9% in the top ten. The sequenced sample was peripheral blood, obtained after recovery from COVID-19. These receptors were collected from a human donor who had recovered from COVID-19.

V is TRBV5-1 and J is TRBJ1-1; unclear D gene. From germline, CDR1 is SGHRS and CDR2 YFSETQ. The CDR3 is made up of 15 amino acids. V was pared by 4 bases and J by 0 bases, with 13 bases between. The CDR3 region has the DNA TGCGCCAGCAGCCCGAAGTGGGGAATGAACACTGAAGCTTTCTTT. The encoded protein is CASSPKWGMNTEAFF.

This sequence joins TRBV6-5 and TRBJ1-5; possibly TRBD1 for D (6 bases). Deletions cut 6 bases from V and 4 bases from J, with 10 bases between. Looked up from germline, CDR1 is MNHEY and CDR2 is SVGAGI. CDR3 length: 13 residues. The DNA for the CDR3 is TGTGCCAGCAGCAGGACAGAGAATCAGCCCCAGCATTTT. It translates to CASSRTENQPQHF.

The chain joins TRBV19 to TRBJ1-1, with no clear D. The CDR3 runs 14 residues. Germline CDR1 is LNHDA and CDR2 is SQIVND (reference sequence). Trimming shortened V by 7 bases and J by 2 bases, and 14 bases separated the two germline ends. In DNA, the CDR3 is TGTGCCAGTACCTTATACGGACGTAACACTGAAGCTTTCTTT. This sequence encodes CASTLYGRNTEAFF.

The count of this clone is one. The V call is TRBV21-1, the J call TRBJ1-2; TRBD1, the table's D call, was not compared with the DNA. TRBV21-1 is flagged as a pseudogene. The CDR3 loop spans 15 amino acids. The CDR3: CASSFSSQGNYGYTF. As DNA, the CDR3 is TGTGCCAGCAGCTTTTCCTCGCAGGGCAACTATGGCTACACCTTC.